The 24 T cell receptor beta chains reported below all come from one sample, sequenced in a study of identical twins. A single record per CDR3 protein comes from TCRdb applying MiXCR to the 5' RACE reads. The table shows 1.5 million to 2 million distinct CDR3 sequences, with under 35% occurring only once. The specimen was cord blood. The receptor source for this set is a newborn girl in good health.

The chain employs TRBV27 and TRBJ2-7, with D possibly matching TRBD1 (6 bases). The V gene's germline CDR1 is MNHEY and CDR2 SMNVEV (reference sequence). CDR3 size: 13 residues. V lost 2 bases, J lost 10 bases, and 15 bases lay in between. The CDR3 here is CASSLGGSSDQYF. CDR3 DNA sequence: TGTGCCAGCAGTTTAGGGGGCTCATCGGACCAGTACTTC.

CDR3 bases: TGTGCCAGCAAATTTGGACTAGCCAGCTCCTACAATGAGCAGTTCTTC. Translating it yields CASKFGLASSYNEQFF. The chain has TRBV6-1 and TRBJ2-1, with 8 nucleotides matching TRBD2. Germline V gene sequence: CDR1 MNHNS, CDR2 SASEGT. CDR3 length: 16 residues. V lost 7 bases to trimming and J lost 0 bases; unmatched junction nucleotides: 8.

The J gene is TRBJ1-5, the V gene TRBV7-2; D ambiguous. Germline V CDR1 and CDR2: SGHTA, FQGNSA. This CDR3 has 15 residues. Trimming shortened V by 1 base and J by 0 bases, and 7 bases separated the two germline ends. Written as DNA, the CDR3 is TGTGCCAGCAGCTTAGGAATTTATAGCAATCAGCCCCAGCATTTT. It translates to CASSLGIYSNQPQHF. Variable domain in full (rest from reference TRBV7-2 and TRBJ1-5): GAGVSQSPSNKVTEKGKDVELRCDPISGHTALYWYRQSLGQGLEFLIYFQGNSAPDKSGLPSDRFSAERTGGSVSTLTIQRTQQEDSAVYLCASSLGIYSNQPQHFGDGTRLSIL.

This chain joins TRBV5-1 and TRBJ2-1, with D unresolved. This CDR3 contains 15 residues. From germline, CDR1 is SGHRS and CDR2 YFSETQ. V was cut by 4 bases and J by 13 bases, with 24 bases left in between. The DNA for the CDR3 is TGCGCCAGCAGCGCTCTCAGAGGAAGAGGAGAGACCCAGTTCTTC. Translating it yields CASSALRGRGETQFF.

The chain is built from TRBV4-1 and TRBJ1-2; weak D call: TRBD1 (5 bases). The CDR3 runs 14 residues. In germline, CDR1 is MGHRA, CDR2 YSYEKL. Trimming stripped 4 bases from V and 4 bases from J, with 13 bases between. The CDR3 DNA reads TGCGCCAGCAGCCTTTCGGACACGGCCTATGGCTACACCTTC. Translation: CASSLSDTAYGYTF.

This sequence joins TRBV7-9 and TRBJ2-1; D not certain. The CDR3 consists of 13 residues. V dropped 5 bases and J dropped 13 bases, with 18 bases sitting between them. Germline V gene lookup returns CDR1 SEHNR and CDR2 FQNEAQ (reference sequence). Here the CDR3 reads CASSLHSQETQFF. CDR3 DNA sequence: TGTGCCAGCAGCCTACACAGCCAAGAGACCCAGTTCTTC.

This chain uses TRBV20-1 with TRBJ2-5, with 10 bases identical to TRBD2. Trimming at V came to 5 bases and at J to 0 bases, leaving 18 bases not matched to a gene. Germline V gene lookup returns CDR1 DFQATT and CDR2 SNEGSKA (reference sequence). The length of the CDR3 is 19 residues. This CDR3 is CSAESPGLAIPRYQETQYF. The CDR3, as DNA: TGCAGTGCTGAATCACCGGGACTAGCGATTCCTAGGTACCAAGAGACCCAGTACTTC.

In its sample, this clonotype was seen a few times. The rearrangement joins TRBV7-8 to TRBJ1-1; D unclear. Trimming left V 0 bases short and J 1 base short, with 9 bases between. The germline V gene has CDR1 SGHVS and CDR2 FQNEAQ. The CDR3 consists of 15 residues. The CDR3 reads CASSLATGRNTEAFF. The CDR3 DNA follows: TGTGCCAGCAGCTTAGCGACGGGAAGGAACACTGAAGCTTTCTTT.

The V call is TRBV12-3 or TRBV12-4, the J call TRBJ1-2, with 8 nucleotides matching TRBD1. With V trimmed by 7 bases and J by 8 bases, 18 bases remained unmatched. There are 16 residues in the CDR3. The CDR3 DNA follows: TGTGCCAGCATCACTTTCGGACAGGGTCCCTCTGGGGGCTACACCTTC. This translates into CASITFGQGPSGGYTF.

The chain uses TRBV6-2 or TRBV6-3 and TRBJ2-2; TRBD2 aligns across 8 bases. V shed 0 bases and J 7 bases; nucleotides not matched to a gene: 7. The CDR3 sequence is 16 residues long. Germline V lookup: CDR1 MNHEY, CDR2 SVGEGT. DNA of the CDR3: TGTGCCAGCAGTTACTCCTGGGCGGGGGGTATCGGGGAGCTGTTTTTT. It codes for CASSYSWAGGIGELFF.

This clonotype was detected ten times or more. V and J are TRBV12-3 or TRBV12-4 and TRBJ1-2; D remains unclear. This CDR3 comprises 12 residues. Trimming took off 3 bases at V and 4 bases at J, with 6 bases between the two ends. The CDR3 sequence: CASSFAAYGYTF. CDR3 bases: TGTGCCAGCAGTTTTGCGGCCTATGGCTACACCTTC.

The chain combines TRBV25-1 with TRBJ2-5; D remains ambiguous. In germline, CDR1 is MGHDK, CDR2 SYGVNS. V was trimmed by 4 bases and J by 8 bases, leaving 14 bases between them. The CDR3 is 13 amino acids. Written as DNA, the CDR3 is TGTGCCAGCAGTGTGGTCCCGGTGGAAACCCAGTACTTC. Protein sequence: CASSVVPVETQYF.

This chain joins TRBV20-1 and TRBJ2-7; D not certain. This CDR3 is 13 amino acids long. Germline CDR1 reads DFQATT; CDR2 reads SNEGSKA (reference sequence). Trimming pared 5 bases from V and 7 bases from J, leaving 18 bases between. CDR3: CSALGHSYNEQYF. The CDR3 nucleotides are TGCAGTGCTCTTGGCCACTCCTACAATGAGCAGTACTTC.

This clonotype was counted between two and nine times. The rearrangement uses TRBV9 and TRBJ2-3; 7 nucleotides agree with TRBD2. Per the germline V gene, CDR1 is SGDLS and CDR2 is YYNGEE. With 3 bases clipped from V and 2 bases from J, the junction kept 6 bases outside the gene matches. The length of the CDR3 is 15 residues. The CDR3 is CASSAWGTNTDTQYF. The CDR3 DNA is TGTGCCAGCAGCGCTTGGGGGACTAACACAGATACGCAGTATTTT.

The chain combines TRBV12-3 or TRBV12-4 with TRBJ2-5; no clear D gene. The germline V and J ends were trimmed by 10 bases and 5 bases, with 11 bases remaining between them. The CDR3 consists of 11 residues. This CDR3 reads CAIGREETQYF. The DNA for the CDR3 is TGTGCCATCGGGCGAGAGGAGACCCAGTACTTC.

This clonotype showed up just a few times. V usage is TRBV11-2 and J usage is TRBJ2-7; 8 bases are a match to TRBD2. CDR1 is SGHAT, CDR2 FQNNGV, per germline. With V trimmed by 5 bases and J by 7 bases, 16 bases remained unmatched. CDR3 size: 16 residues. The CDR3 DNA sequence: TGTGCCAGCAGCCTCTCTAGCGGGCGCCTTCTCTGGGAGCAGTACTTC. Its translation: CASSLSSGRLLWEQYF.

This clonotype has more than one count but fewer than ten. The genes are TRBV28 and TRBJ1-3; 7 nucleotides align to TRBD1. This CDR3 is 15 amino acids long. V lost 6 bases and J lost 0; bases outside the gene matches: 5. CDR1 is MDHEN and CDR2 is SYDVKM in the germline V gene. The CDR3 loop is CASRSDRVSGNTIYF. The CDR3 DNA is TGTGCCAGCAGGTCCGACAGGGTCTCTGGAAACACCATATATTTT.

This clonotype was observed a few times. The rearrangement links TRBV12-3 or TRBV12-4 to TRBJ2-1, with 12 bases aligning to TRBD2. The CDR3 length is 20 residues. V trimming: 1 base; J trimming: 0 bases; junction bases outside the gene matches: 10. CDR3 DNA sequence: TGTGCCAGCAGTTTAGTGGGCCTAGCGGGAGGGCCGAGCTCCTACAATGAGCAGTTCTTC. The encoded protein is CASSLVGLAGGPSSYNEQFF.

This clonotype was detected only a few times. The chain employs TRBV6-6 and TRBJ2-7, with 12 bases fitting TRBD2. Germline V gene lookup returns CDR1 MNHNY and CDR2 SVGAGI (reference sequence). The V gene end was trimmed by 5 bases and the J gene end by 6 bases; junction bases not matched to a gene: 8. The CDR3 covers 15 residues. CDR3 in DNA: TGTGCCAGCAGTACCCGACTAGCGGGAGTTCGCGAGCAGTACTTC. As protein: CASSTRLAGVREQYF.

CDR3 region: CASSEYIGTGVETQFF. DNA for the CDR3: TGTGCCAGCAGTGAATATATAGGGACAGGGGTGGAGACCCAGTTCTTC. This chain joins TRBV25-1 and TRBJ2-1, with 10 bases identical to TRBD1. Germline CDR1 and CDR2: MGHDK and SYGVNS. The J segment lost 13 bases and the V segment lost 0 bases, leaving 12 bases of the junction unmatched. The CDR3 contains 16 residues.

This sequence joins TRBV3-1 and TRBJ1-5, with TRBD1 matching over 7 bases. Trimming at V came to 1 base and at J to 3 bases, leaving 3 bases not matched to a gene. Germline V gene lookup returns CDR1 LGHDT and CDR2 YNNKEL (reference sequence). This CDR3 region has 15 residues. The CDR3 coding sequence is TGTGCCAGCAGCCAAGGGACAGGTCACAATCAGCCCCAGCATTTT. Translating it yields CASSQGTGHNQPQHF.

The V call is TRBV27, the J call TRBJ1-1; the D gene is possibly TRBD1 (5 bases). V lost 4 bases, J lost 9 bases, and 15 bases lay in between. The V gene's germline CDR1 is MNHEY and CDR2 SMNVEV (reference sequence). CDR3 size: 13 residues. This CDR3 reads CASSSGVGTKAFF. CDR3 nucleotide sequence: TGTGCCAGCAGTTCGGGGGTGGGGACGAAAGCTTTCTTT.

This chain links TRBV5-1 with TRBJ1-1, with a tentative D call TRBD1 (6 bases). CDR3 length equals 16 residues. Trimming shortened V by 4 bases and J by 0 bases, and 16 bases separated the two germline ends. CDR1 and CDR2 (germline): SGHRS, YFSETQ. The chain's CDR3 is CASSPITGTLNTEAFF. The CDR3 nucleotides are TGCGCCAGCAGCCCGATAACAGGGACCCTGAACACTGAAGCTTTCTTT.

This clonotype was detected only a few times. CDR3 nucleotides: TGCAGCGAAGGGGATGGCTACACCTTC. Amino acids: CSEGDGYTF. The V call is TRBV29-1, the J call TRBJ1-2; D may be TRBD1 (5 bases). Trimming left V 7 bases short and J 6 bases short, with 6 bases between. Per the germline V gene, CDR1 is SQVTM and CDR2 is ANQGSEA. The CDR3 sequence is 9 residues long. Full variable domain (rest looked up from reference TRBV29-1 and TRBJ1-2): SAVISQKPSRDICQRGTSLTIQCQVDSQVTMMFWYRQQPGQSLTLIATANQGSEATYESGFVIDKFPISRPNLTFSTLTVSNMSPEDSSIYLCSEGDGYTFGSGTRLTVV.